This T cell receptor (beta chain) was recorded in a study of CXCR3-negative and CXCR3-positive naive CD8 T cells. Study findings and constraints: The study found more hydrophobic TRB CDR3s in CXCR3-positive naive cells than in CXCR3-negative naive cells.

UMI-labeled 5' RACE yielded the TRB cDNA libraries. TCRdb reanalyzed the 5' RACE reads, giving one entry per CDR3 protein sequence and no DNA. Its clone listing holds fewer than 90,000 distinct CDR3 sequences. Notes on this clonotype: As yet, its antigen is unknown.

This CDR3 region has 18 residues. CDR1 and CDR2 from the germline V gene are SGHTA and FQGTGA. The receptor's source is a human donor in good health. Some clones in this sample may be carry-over from other donors' samples. The sequenced sample consisted of naive CXCR3+ CD8+ T cells from blood. Indicated subset: CD45RO-CCR7+CD27+CD95- naive CD8+ T cells expressing CXCR3 (TNR3+). V is TRBV7-3 and J is TRBJ2-5; the D gene TCRdb calls, TRBD1, cannot be checked with no DNA. CDR3: CASSAYGTTNNHQETQYF.